This is a list of T cell receptor beta chains from one sample in a study of cytomegalovirus exposure and HLA in healthy donors. This table comes from immunoSEQ multiplex PCR, and its TCRdb copy is limited to in-frame clones, with some not included. Among some 150,000 clones listed, over 60% were seen once. The sequenced sample was PBMCs. These receptors were obtained from a woman aged 25 to 39 in good health and CMV-seronegative. Each CDR3 is given with its conserved first and last residue. D genes are given only for firm matches. Clone size is given for some rows only: seen once, a few or many times, or a class if the clone is expanded.

D gene,V gene,J gene,clone size,CDR3 protein,CDR3 DNA
TRBD1,TRBV28,TRBJ1-2,-,CASSFNQLGQDYGYTF,TGTGCCAGCAGTTTCAATCAACTCGGACAGGACTATGGCTACACCTTC
TRBD2,TRBV5-1,TRBJ2-1,few,CASSPLSSGGLYEQFF,TGCGCCAGCAGCCCCCTCTCTAGCGGGGGGTTGTATGAGCAGTTCTTC
TRBD2,TRBV5-4,TRBJ2-1,-,CASRIAQTSENEQFF,TGTGCCAGCAGGATAGCCCAGACTAGCGAAAATGAGCAGTTCTTC
TRBD1,TRBV27,TRBJ1-2,-,CASSYNTGQLYGYTF,TGTGCCAGCAGTTATAATACGGGACAGCTCTATGGCTACACCTTC
TRBD1,TRBV29-1,TRBJ1-2,-,CSVATGDHYGYTF,TGCAGCGTCGCGACAGGGGATCACTATGGCTACACCTTC
-,TRBV7-3,TRBJ2-7,-,CASSLNGAYEQYF,TGTGCCAGCAGCCTAAACGGTGCCTACGAGCAGTACTTC
-,TRBV25-1,TRBJ2-5,-,CASSPEVRLETQYF,TGTGCCAGCTCCCCGGAGGTCAGGTTGGAGACCCAGTACTTC
TRBD2,TRBV7-7,TRBJ2-2,-,CASTPGLAGVAGELFF,TGTGCTAGCACCCCGGGACTAGCGGGAGTTGCCGGGGAGCTGTTTTTT
TRBD1,TRBV11-1,TRBJ1-1,-,CASSLAGGTEAFF,TGTGCCAGCAGCTTGGCAGGGGGTACTGAAGCTTTCTTT
TRBD2,TRBV7-6,TRBJ2-2,-,CASSLGGRAPGELFF,TGTGCCAGCAGCTTAGGCGGGAGGGCCCCCGGGGAGCTGTTTTTT
-,TRBV5-5,TRBJ1-4,-,CASSGHGRGAFEKLFF,TGTGCCAGCAGCGGCCACGGGAGGGGGGCGTTTGAAAAACTGTTTTTT
TRBD2,TRBV28,TRBJ2-7,-,CASSSTSGSYEQYF,TGTGCCAGCAGTTCTACTAGCGGGAGCTACGAGCAGTACTTC
-,TRBV7-9,TRBJ2-4,-,CASSFFPIQYLAKNIQYF,TGTGCCAGCAGCTTCTTCCCCATCCAGTATCTAGCCAAAAACATTCAGTACTTC
TRBD2,TRBV4-2,TRBJ2-7,-,CASSQGPPASGFDEQYF,TGTGCCAGCAGCCAAGGTCCCCCGGCTAGCGGCTTTGACGAGCAGTACTTC
TRBD1,TRBV19,TRBJ2-7,-,CASSILPGGYEQYF,TGTGCCAGTAGTATTCTCCCAGGGGGCTACGAGCAGTACTTC
TRBD2,TRBV11-2,TRBJ2-7,-,CASSSIAGTEQYF,TGTGCCAGCAGCTCTATAGCGGGAACCGAGCAGTACTTC
TRBD2,TRBV7-2,TRBJ2-1,-,CASSLAVLLAGEEQFF,TGTGCCAGCAGCTTAGCGGTCCTCCTAGCGGGGGAGGAGCAGTTCTTC
TRBD2,TRBV19,TRBJ2-2,few,CASCPRLAGDTGELFF,TGTGCCAGTTGCCCTCGACTAGCGGGAGACACCGGGGAGCTGTTTTTT
TRBD2,TRBV29-1,TRBJ2-3,-,CSVPGLAGTSTDTQYF,TGCAGCGTTCCGGGACTAGCGGGGACTAGCACAGATACGCAGTATTTT
-,TRBV27,TRBJ2-7,-,CASSFPYEQYF,TGTGCCAGCAGTTTCCCTTACGAGCAGTACTTC
-,TRBV15,TRBJ1-1,-,CATSLGVNTEAFF,TGTGCCACCAGCCTAGGTGTGAACACTGAAGCTTTCTTT
-,TRBV5-1,TRBJ2-2,-,CASSLAVGRYETRITGELFF,TGCGCCAGCAGCTTGGCAGTAGGGAGGTACGAGACTAGGATTACCGGGGAGCTGTTTTTT
-,TRBV7-3,TRBJ1-5,-,CASSSHGGDQPQHF,TGTGCCAGCAGCTCCCACGGAGGAGATCAGCCCCAGCATTTT
-,TRBV7-3,TRBJ2-1,-,CASSLDTYYNERFF,TGTGCCAGCAGCTTGGACACTTACTACAATGAGCGGTTCTTC
TRBD2,TRBV5-4,TRBJ2-1,-,CASSSRTSGSHEQFF,TGTGCCAGCAGCTCAAGGACTAGCGGGAGCCATGAGCAGTTCTTC
TRBD2,TRBV7-3,TRBJ2-2,-,CASSYLAGANTGELFF,TGTGCCAGCAGCTACCTTGCGGGGGCGAACACCGGGGAGCTGTTTTTT
TRBD1,TRBV7-3,TRBJ2-1,few,CASSLGQGDYNEQFF,TGTGCCAGCAGCTTAGGACAGGGCGACTACAATGAGCAGTTCTTC
-,TRBV5-6,TRBJ1-1,-,CASSSGGVDTEAFF,TGTGCCAGCAGCTCCGGGGGAGTGGACACTGAAGCTTTCTTT
TRBD1,TRBV5-1,TRBJ1-1,-,CASSQWDRGPTEAFF,TGCGCCAGCAGCCAATGGGACAGGGGGCCCACTGAAGCTTTCTTT
-,TRBV13,TRBJ2-7,-,CASSLSGEQYF,TGTGCCAGCAGCTTATCGGGGGAGCAGTACTTC
TRBD2,TRBV15,TRBJ2-1,-,CATSREGVAGGTYNEQFF,TGTGCCACCAGCAGAGAGGGGGTAGCGGGAGGAACATACAATGAGCAGTTCTTC
TRBD1,TRBV5-1,TRBJ2-7,-,CASSLVGQDLNEQYF,TGCGCCAGCAGCTTGGTGGGACAGGACCTCAACGAGCAGTACTTC
TRBD1,TRBV5-1,TRBJ1-1,few,CASSFTQGVEAFF,TGCGCCAGCAGCTTTACACAGGGGGTTGAAGCTTTCTTT
TRBD1,TRBV7-2,TRBJ1-1,-,CASSQGVGNTEAFF,TGTGCCAGCAGCCAGGGGGTAGGGAACACTGAAGCTTTCTTT
-,TRBV10-3,TRBJ1-4,-,CAISESVNPEGKLFF,TGTGCCATCAGTGAGTCCGTCAATCCCGAGGGAAAGCTGTTTTTT
-,TRBV2,TRBJ1-1,-,CASDTGSRGIRAFF,TGTGCCAGCGACACCGGGAGTAGAGGGATTAGAGCTTTCTTT
TRBD2,TRBV19,TRBJ2-1,few,CASTQAGENNEQFF,TGTGCCAGTACCCAAGCGGGAGAGAACAATGAGCAGTTCTTC
TRBD1,TRBV15,TRBJ1-5,few,CATSRRQGANQPQHF,TGTGCCACCAGCAGACGACAGGGTGCCAATCAGCCCCAGCATTTT
TRBD1,TRBV7-2,TRBJ2-2,-,CASSFDRGRGELFF,TGTGCCAGCAGCTTCGACAGGGGCCGCGGGGAGCTGTTTTTT
TRBD1,TRBV7-2,TRBJ1-5,-,CASSLGGQGYQPQHF,TGTGCCAGCAGCTTGGGAGGACAGGGGTATCAGCCCCAGCATTTT
-,TRBV6-1,TRBJ2-6,few,CASGEDRPVTNVLTF,TGTGCCAGCGGGGAGGACAGGCCGGTGACCAACGTCCTGACTTTC
-,TRBV29-1,TRBJ2-7,-,CSVVLENTPIWEQYF,TGCAGCGTTGTTTTGGAGAACACCCCCATCTGGGAGCAGTACTTC
-,TRBV29-1,TRBJ2-7,few,CSVVPGGSVEQYF,TGCAGCGTTGTCCCTGGGGGGAGTGTCGAGCAGTACTTC
-,TRBV7-2,TRBJ2-7,-,CASSPTGYEQYF,TGTGCCAGCAGTCCCACGGGCTACGAGCAGTACTTC
-,TRBV30,TRBJ2-6,-,CAWSAGTGANVLTF,TGTGCCTGGAGTGCCGGGACTGGGGCCAACGTCCTGACTTTC
-,TRBV6-5,TRBJ2-1,-,CASSLQGNEQFF,TGTGCCAGCAGTCTACAGGGTAATGAGCAGTTCTTC
-,TRBV5-6,TRBJ1-5,-,CASSLMAGNQPQHF,TGTGCCAGCAGCTTGATGGCGGGCAATCAGCCCCAGCATTTT